This TCR beta chain is drawn from a study of T cell responses to AZD1222 COVID-19 vaccine. Study details: Second doses were pooled across both intervals (about 4 or about 12 weeks). Overall study results and limits: Targeting of unmutated variant regions was reportedly seen in nearly half of spike-specific TCRs. Most donors were white British, females outnumbered males, and clonal diversity was possibly underestimated. There were repertoire samples only from the period after the peak T cell response.

Here immunoSEQ multiplex PCR was the method, and the copy in TCRdb shows in-frame clones only, minus some. This table has around 77,000 clones, roughly 87% appearing once. As concerns this clone: The target antigen is unknown.

Trimming removed 5 bases from V and 2 bases from J, with 11 bases in between. This CDR3 has 14 amino acids. The germline V gene has CDR1 SGHKS and CDR2 YYEKEE (reference sequence). This TCR was recovered from an adult in good health. The chain joins TRBV5-5 to TRBJ1-5, with D possibly TRBD1 on 5 matching bases. The input for sequencing was peripheral blood, taken on day 0 of AZD1222 vaccination. CDR3 sequence: CASSQGSGNQPQHF. CDR3 DNA: TGTGCCAGCAGTCAGGGTTCGGGCAATCAGCCCCAGCATTTT.